This T cell receptor (beta chain) originates from a study of blood T cell repertoires in COVID-19 (dated by TCRdb to the early 2020s). Context from the whole study: Samples from collaborators originated in the United States, Italy and Spain and spanned both the acute and convalescent phases of COVID-19. Deeply sampled blood TCRbeta repertoires from subjects exposed to, actively infected with, or recovered from COVID-19 were included in the dataset. The prospective study material was composed of cDNA or gDNA derived from T cells, B-cell-depleted T cells, or PBMCs. Nearly every sample came with metadata listing a de-identified subject ID, COVID-19 status, age in years and sex. HLA class I and class II types, where available, came from metadata supplied by the sample provider rather than from assay-based typing. A freely available public database, intended as a resource for researchers studying the immune response to SARS-CoV-2, is where the repertoires were released. Samples were obtained from the ongoing ImmuneRACE study (first 160 participants) and from over 1,000 subjects provided by 6 global collaborators. What the authors observed across the whole study: The amount of clinical and demographic metadata varied by source and participant and was provided uncurated.

In regard to this clone: Which antigen it targets is not known. The record has no base qualities; no much larger clone is one base away.

The immunoSEQ Assay, a bias-controlled multiplex PCR, was used to amplify TCRbeta CDR3 regions from genomic DNA. The authors' analysis ran thus. The number of nucleated cells in each sample was estimated by amplification of reference gene primers within the assay. To quantify the absolute abundance of each unique TCRbeta CDR3 rearrangement, sequence reads were collapsed and filtered. Productive Simpson clonality was computed per sample as the square root of Simpson's diversity index over productive rearrangements. The source is immuneACCESS, and TCRdb retained only in-frame sequences with V and J called. Part of the clones is not carried over; for the studies checked, unresolved V genes explain less than half of this, and the remainder is unexplained. V, J and clone size derive from that table, while D and trimming were established from the DNA sequence. The sample includes about 34,000 clones, with about 80% observed a single time. The ten biggest clones cover approximately 30% of the sample.

As encoded in the germline V gene, CDR1 is KGHSH while CDR2 is LQKENI. The V end loses 3 bases and the J end loses 8 bases, and a stretch of 16 bases separates them. From its cysteine to its phenylalanine, the CDR3 spans 14 amino acids. Only the CDR3 region is kept as DNA, spanning 42 bases read in frame from base 1. Collaborating institutions collected whole blood in K2EDTA tubes following their own protocols. For TCRbeta analysis, collaborators shipped samples in one of three forms: frozen whole blood, isolated PBMCs, or DNA extracted from either of those sample types. The material sequenced was peripheral blood. This receptor was taken from a man aged 80 or over with acute or convalescent COVID-19. Rearrangement joined TRBV18 to TRBJ1-1; a tentative D call is TRBD1 (5 bases match). The base sequence is TGTGCCAGCTCACCCTCCCGGACATTTGAGGAAGCTTTCTTT. It encodes CASSPSRTFEEAFF. Outside the CDR3, residues come from the reference TRBV18 and TRBJ1-1 proteins, so the full variable domain is: NAGVMQNPRHLVRRRGQEARLRCSPMKGHSHVYWYRQLPEEGLKFMVYLQKENIIDESGMPKERFSAEFPKEGPSILRIQQVVRGDSAAYFCASSPSRTFEEAFFGQGTRLTVV.